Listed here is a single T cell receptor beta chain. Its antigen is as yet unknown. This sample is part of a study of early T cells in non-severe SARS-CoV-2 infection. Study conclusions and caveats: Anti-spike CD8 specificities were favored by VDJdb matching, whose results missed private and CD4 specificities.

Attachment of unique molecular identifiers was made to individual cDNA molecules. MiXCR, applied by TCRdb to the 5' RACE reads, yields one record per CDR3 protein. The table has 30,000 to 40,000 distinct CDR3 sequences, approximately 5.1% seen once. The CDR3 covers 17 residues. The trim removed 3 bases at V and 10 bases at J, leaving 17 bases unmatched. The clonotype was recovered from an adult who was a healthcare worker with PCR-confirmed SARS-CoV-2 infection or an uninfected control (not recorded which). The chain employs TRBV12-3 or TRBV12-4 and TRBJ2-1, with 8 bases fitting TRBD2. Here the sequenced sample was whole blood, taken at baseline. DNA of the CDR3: TGTGCCAGCAGTTTGCCCCGTGGGAGCGGGAGCATCACGGAGCAGTTCTTC. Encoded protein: CASSLPRGSGSITEQFF.